This entry features one T cell receptor (beta chain) sequence. Its antigen is undetermined. This may be a read error, as it is one base from a much larger clone. TCRdb analysed the 5' RACE reads with MiXCR anew, one entry per CDR3 protein. The sample yields tens of thousands of distinct CDR3 sequences, about 15% seen once. V was cut by 3 bases and J by 0 bases, with 9 bases left in between. The CDR3 covers 15 residues. Study observations and caveats: Tumor Treg TCRs overlapped most with tumor naive CD4+ cells.

The chain has TRBV12-3 or TRBV12-4 and TRBJ2-1, with a tentative D call TRBD1 (5 bases). The specimen sequenced was naive CD4+ T cells sorted from blood. Subset given: naive CD4+ T cells, CD4+CD45RA+CD25-. The TCR comes from a female donor with breast cancer. The CDR3 spells CASSLAGCSYNEQFF. The DNA for the CDR3 is TGTGCCAGCAGTTTGGCAGGGTGCTCCTACAATGAGCAGTTCTTC.